The rows below give T cell receptor beta chains drawn from one sample of a study of blood T cell repertoires in COVID-19. Method: immunoSEQ multiplex PCR; TCRdb's copy keeps in-frame clones and lacks some. The sample contains 310,000 or so clones, approximately 90% of which appear only once. Material for sequencing was PBMCs or T cells enriched from blood (not recorded which). Receptors originate from a woman aged 18-29 years who had recovered from COVID-19. The conserved cysteine and the conserved F or W are not part of the CDR3 here. D genes are given only for firm matches. The size field is filled for only some rows; it gives once, few, many or a size class.

J | V | D | size | CDR3
TRBJ2-6 | TRBV6-1 | - | - | ASSASWTAGANVLT
TRBJ2-5 | TRBV5-1 | - | - | ASSLGVSGQETQY
TRBJ2-3 | TRBV5-1 | TRBD2 | - | ASSGTPGLGTDTQY
TRBJ2-1 | TRBV5-8 | TRBD1 | few | ASRPSGTGEQF
TRBJ1-2 | TRBV28 | - | - | ASRPEEDYGYT
TRBJ2-1 | TRBV28 | - | - | ASSLGGRKGEQF
TRBJ1-4 | TRBV30 | TRBD1 | - | AWAGQSNEKLF
TRBJ2-1 | TRBV27 | - | - | ASSLSSPLYNEQF
TRBJ1-5 | TRBV24-1 | TRBD1 | - | ATSGDSRRSNQPQH
TRBJ2-4 | TRBV28 | TRBD2 | - | ASSFNLSGRVAKNIQY
TRBJ1-1 | TRBV29-1 | - | once | SGGGTEAF
TRBJ2-7 | TRBV5-4 | TRBD1 | - | ASSLGTRTGRYEQY
TRBJ2-5 | TRBV5-1 | TRBD1 | once | ASSLGVTGAFQETQY
TRBJ1-4 | TRBV6-5 | TRBD1 | - | ASSPRTGGDEKLF
TRBJ1-2 | TRBV7-8 | - | - | ASSSTPARAGYGYT
TRBJ2-2 | TRBV12-5 | TRBD1 | - | ASGLGQINTGELF
TRBJ1-6 | TRBV9 | TRBD1 | once | ASSGTGGNSPLH
TRBJ1-4 | TRBV5-1 | - | - | ASSLGASGANEKLF
TRBJ1-2 | TRBV6-6 | - | - | ASSRQTYGYT
TRBJ1-2 | TRBV9 | TRBD1 | - | ASSVVTTGTGVPGYT
TRBJ1-1 | TRBV19 | - | once | ASSMMAWGGGMNTEAF
TRBJ1-4 | TRBV3-1/TRBV3-2 | - | once | ASSPGPQGNNEKLF
TRBJ1-2 | TRBV2 | - | - | ASSEGGDGYT
TRBJ2-5 | TRBV19 | - | - | ASSIEGGAETSTTQY
TRBJ2-7 | TRBV28 | TRBD1 | - | ASSLRDRGLNEQY
TRBJ1-1 | TRBV5-5 | - | - | ASSATWGVTEAF
TRBJ2-7 | TRBV7-9 | - | - | ASSPPRAGSSYEQY
TRBJ1-3 | TRBV6-1 | - | - | ASSEVWASGNTIY
TRBJ2-3 | TRBV7-2 | - | - | ASSQFVASSTDTQY
TRBJ2-5 | TRBV7-6 | TRBD2 | - | ASSPSAGLAGVETQY
TRBJ2-6 | TRBV5-4 | TRBD1 | - | ASSSGQAQGANVLT